This TCR beta chain was documented in a study of OX40 agonist ivuxolimab in advanced cancers. Here immunoSEQ multiplex PCR was the method, and the copy in TCRdb shows in-frame clones only, minus some. The data hold under 25,000 clones, with about nine tenths observed a single time. The germline V and J ends were trimmed by 1 base and 4 bases, with 10 bases remaining between them. CDR1 is MGHRA and CDR2 is YSYEKL in the germline V gene. The CDR3 totals 14 residues. The clonotype originates from an adult with an advanced solid tumor such as melanoma, head and neck, liver or kidney cancer. V is TRBV4-1 and J is TRBJ1-2; D is unclear. The input for sequencing was CD4+ or CD8+ T cells sorted from blood, taken in a trial of the OX40 agonist ivuxolimab. This CDR3 reads CASSQGWLTYGYTF. The CDR3 region has the DNA TGCGCCAGCAGCCAAGGGTGGCTTACCTATGGCTACACCTTC.